This TCR beta chain derives from a study of early T cells in non-severe SARS-CoV-2 infection. The study, taken as a whole, reports: Anti-spike CD8 specificities were favored by VDJdb matching, whose results missed private and CD4 specificities.

MiXCR, run by TCRdb on the 5' RACE reads, gives a single entry per CDR3 protein. This table has 55,000 to 65,000 distinct CDR3 sequences, just under 9% appearing once. V lost 2 bases, J lost 4 bases, and 8 bases lay in between. CDR3 size: 14 residues. This clonotype turned up a few times. No antigen is known for it. The sequenced sample consisted of whole blood. The chain uses TRBV12-3 or TRBV12-4 and TRBJ2-2; possibly TRBD1 for D (7 bases). The TCR comes from an adult who was a healthcare worker with PCR-confirmed SARS-CoV-2 infection or an uninfected control (not recorded which). The CDR3 DNA is TGTGCCAGCAGTTTACAGGGGGGCACCGGGGAGCTGTTTTTT. Its protein product is CASSLQGGTGELFF.